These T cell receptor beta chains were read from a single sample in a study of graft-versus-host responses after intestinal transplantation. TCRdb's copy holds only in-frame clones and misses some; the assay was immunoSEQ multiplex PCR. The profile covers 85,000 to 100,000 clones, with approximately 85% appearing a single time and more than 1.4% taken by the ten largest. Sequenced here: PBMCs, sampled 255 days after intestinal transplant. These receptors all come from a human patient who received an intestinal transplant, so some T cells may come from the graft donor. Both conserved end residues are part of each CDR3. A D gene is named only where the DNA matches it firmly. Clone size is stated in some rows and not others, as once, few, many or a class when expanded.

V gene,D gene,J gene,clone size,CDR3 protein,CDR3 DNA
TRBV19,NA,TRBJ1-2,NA,CASSIGTVYGYTF,TGTGCCAGTAGTATCGGGACTGTTTATGGCTACACCTTC
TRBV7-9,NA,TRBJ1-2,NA,CASSLGQAPHAF,TGTGCCAGCAGCTTAGGTCAAGCGCCGCACGCCTTC
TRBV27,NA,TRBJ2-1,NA,CASSPTDSNNEQFF,TGTGCCAGCAGTCCTACGGACTCTAACAATGAGCAGTTCTTC
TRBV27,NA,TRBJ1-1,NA,CASSLTQENTEAFF,TGTGCCAGCAGTTTAACACAGGAGAACACTGAAGCTTTCTTT
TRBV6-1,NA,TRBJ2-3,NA,CASSEKERDTQYF,TGTGCCAGCAGTGAAAAAGAGAGAGATACGCAGTATTTT
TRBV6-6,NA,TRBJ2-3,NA,CASSRPKGDQDTQYF,TGTGCCAGCAGCCGACCAAAGGGAGATCAGGATACGCAGTATTTT
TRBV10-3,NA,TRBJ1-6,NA,CAIGAGSNSPLHF,TGTGCCATCGGGGCCGGGTCCAATTCACCCCTCCACTTT
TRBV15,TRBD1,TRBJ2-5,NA,CATSTDRGKETQYF,TGTGCCACCAGCACCGACAGGGGTAAAGAGACCCAGTACTTC
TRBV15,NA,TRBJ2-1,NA,CATSRDSGISSYNEQFF,TGTGCCACCAGCAGAGATTCGGGCATATCCTCCTACAATGAGCAGTTCTTC
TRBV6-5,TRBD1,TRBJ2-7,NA,CASRVTGTSYEQYF,TGTGCCAGCAGAGTGACAGGGACATCCTACGAGCAGTACTTC
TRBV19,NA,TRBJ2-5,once,CASSIGVLAEPQETQYF,TGTGCCAGTAGTATTGGGGTTTTAGCGGAACCCCAAGAGACCCAGTACTTC
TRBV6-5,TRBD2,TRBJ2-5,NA,CASSQTAGGKETQYF,TGTGCCAGCAGTCAAACGGCGGGGGGAAAAGAGACCCAGTACTTC
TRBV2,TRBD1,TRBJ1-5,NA,CASSSTGGDNQPQHF,TGTGCCAGCAGTTCCACAGGGGGAGACAATCAGCCCCAGCATTTT
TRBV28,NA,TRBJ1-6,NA,CASRPGQRANSPLHF,TGTGCCAGCAGGCCCGGTCAGCGCGCTAATTCACCCCTCCACTTT
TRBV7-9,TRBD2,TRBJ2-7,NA,CASSALTSGGIRQYF,TGTGCCAGCAGCGCACTGACTAGCGGGGGGATCCGGCAGTACTTC
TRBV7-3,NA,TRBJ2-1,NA,CASSLIGNEQFF,TGTGCCAGCAGCTTAATCGGCAATGAGCAGTTCTTC
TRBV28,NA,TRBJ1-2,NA,CASSLLGNGYTF,TGTGCCAGCAGTTTATTGGGGAACGGCTACACCTTC
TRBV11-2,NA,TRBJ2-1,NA,CASSLQVSYNEQFF,TGTGCCAGCAGCTTACAGGTCTCCTACAATGAGCAGTTCTTC
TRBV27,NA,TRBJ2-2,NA,CASSFSGVEDGELFF,TGTGCCAGCAGTTTTTCAGGGGTTGAGGACGGGGAGCTGTTTTTT
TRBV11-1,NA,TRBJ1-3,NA,CASSLTDSGNTIYF,TGTGCCAGCAGCTTAACGGACAGCGGAAACACCATATATTTT
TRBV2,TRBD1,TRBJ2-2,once,CASSEGQGYTGELFF,TGTGCCAGCAGTGAGGGACAGGGCTACACCGGGGAGCTGTTTTTT
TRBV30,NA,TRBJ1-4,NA,CAWQIREKLFF,TGTGCCTGGCAAATCCGAGAAAAACTGTTTTTT
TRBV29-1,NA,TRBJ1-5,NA,CSVEFRDGRPQHF,TGCAGCGTTGAATTCAGGGATGGCCGGCCCCAGCATTTT